This TCR beta chain was observed in a study of cytomegalovirus exposure and HLA in healthy donors. With 60 Vbeta and 13 Jbeta primers, the PCR was carried out. TCRdb's table, derived via immunoSEQ multiplex PCR, lists solely in-frame clones and lacks some. The sample records 80,000 or so clones, 75% being singletons. The germline V gene encodes CDR1 SGHDN and CDR2 FVKESK. With 5 bases removed from V and 6 bases from J, the gap between germline ends came to 8 bases. The CDR3 extends over 13 amino acids. This TCR was recovered from a woman in her thirties or forties in good health and CMV-seronegative. Sequencing was carried out using PBMCs. The chain is built from TRBV14 and TRBJ1-6, with no clear D. CDR3 region: CASSASLNSPLHF. The CDR3 region has the DNA TGTGCCAGCAGCGCGTCCCTTAATTCACCCCTCCACTTT.